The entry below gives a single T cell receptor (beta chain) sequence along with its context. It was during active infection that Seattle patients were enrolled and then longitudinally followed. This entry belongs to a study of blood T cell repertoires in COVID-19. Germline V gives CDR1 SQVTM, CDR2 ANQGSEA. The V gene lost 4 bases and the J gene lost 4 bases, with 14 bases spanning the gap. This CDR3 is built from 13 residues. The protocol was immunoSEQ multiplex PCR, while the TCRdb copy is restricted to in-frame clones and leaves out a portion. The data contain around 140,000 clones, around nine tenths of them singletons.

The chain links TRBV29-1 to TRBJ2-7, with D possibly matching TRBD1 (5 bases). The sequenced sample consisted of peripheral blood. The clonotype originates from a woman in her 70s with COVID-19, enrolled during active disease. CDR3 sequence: CSVGELQGYEQYF. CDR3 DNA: TGCAGCGTTGGCGAACTCCAGGGTTACGAGCAGTACTTC.